This passage covers 2 T cell receptor beta chains from one sample sequenced in a study of blood T cells in healthy people across ages (dated by TCRdb to between 2014 and 2017). To prepare the library, 5' RACE was applied. The second PCR ran for roughly 7 to 11 cycles and used a J-beta primer mix along with a sample-barcoded 5' primer. TCRdb reprocessed the public reads (quality trimming at Q25 with fastp, clone calling with MiXCR) and kept in-frame beta chains. Each record represents a unique CDR3 protein, reported with the most common genes and DNA among its rows. Across this sample there are 1.5 million to 2 million distinct CDR3 sequences, with about two fifths seen only once. 23% of the sample belongs to the ten largest clones. Sequencing was done on a sample of blood. Every receptor here comes from a human donor in good health.

The gene calls are TRBV19 and TRBJ1-2; no clear D. There are 16 residues in the CDR3. Trimming shortened V by 5 bases and J by 4 bases, and 20 bases separated the two germline ends. Per the germline V gene, CDR1 is LNHDA and CDR2 is SQIVND (reference sequence). The CDR3 nucleotides are TGTGCCAGTAGTGGTGGGAGGACCCCGGATGTCTATGGCTACACCTTC. Translation gives CASSGGRTPDVYGYTF.

On this clonotype itself: One end of the junction does not line up with germline, which may come from a read error. The chain has TRBV6-2 or TRBV6-3 and TRBJ1-2; no firm D call. Germline V gene lookup returns CDR1 MNHEY and CDR2 SVGEGT. This CDR3 has 12 amino acids. The CDR3 here is CASSYGQVGCTF. DNA of the CDR3: TGTGCCAGCAGTTACGGTCAGGTTGGCTGCACCTTC.